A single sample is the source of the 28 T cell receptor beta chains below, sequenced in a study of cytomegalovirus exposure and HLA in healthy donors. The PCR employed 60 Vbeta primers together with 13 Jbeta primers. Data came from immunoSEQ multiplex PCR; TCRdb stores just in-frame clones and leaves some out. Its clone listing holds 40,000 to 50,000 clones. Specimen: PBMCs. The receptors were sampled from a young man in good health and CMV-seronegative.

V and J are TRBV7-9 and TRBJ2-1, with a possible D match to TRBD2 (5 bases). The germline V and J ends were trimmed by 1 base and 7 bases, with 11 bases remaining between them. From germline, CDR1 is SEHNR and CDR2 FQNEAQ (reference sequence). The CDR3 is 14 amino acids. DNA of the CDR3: TGTGCCAGCAGCTTAGTACTAGAAGGTAATGAGCAGTTCTTC. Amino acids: CASSLVLEGNEQFF. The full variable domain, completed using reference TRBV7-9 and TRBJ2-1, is DTGVSQNPRHKITKRGQNVTFRCDPISEHNRLYWYRQTLGQGPEFLTYFQNEAQLEKSRLLSDRFSAERPKGSFSTLEIQRTEQGDSAMYLCASSLVLEGNEQFFGPGTRLTVL.

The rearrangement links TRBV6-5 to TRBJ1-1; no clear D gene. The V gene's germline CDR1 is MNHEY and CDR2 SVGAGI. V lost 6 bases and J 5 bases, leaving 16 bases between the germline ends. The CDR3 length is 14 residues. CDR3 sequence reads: CASRPAGGDTEAFF. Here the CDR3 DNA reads TGTGCCAGCAGGCCAGCAGGCGGGGATACTGAAGCTTTCTTT.

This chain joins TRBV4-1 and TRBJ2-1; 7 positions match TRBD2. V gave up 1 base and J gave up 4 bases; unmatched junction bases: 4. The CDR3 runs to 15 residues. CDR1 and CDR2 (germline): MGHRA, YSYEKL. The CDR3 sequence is CASSQASGDYNEQFF. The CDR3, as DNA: TGCGCCAGCAGCCAAGCTAGCGGAGATTACAATGAGCAGTTCTTC.

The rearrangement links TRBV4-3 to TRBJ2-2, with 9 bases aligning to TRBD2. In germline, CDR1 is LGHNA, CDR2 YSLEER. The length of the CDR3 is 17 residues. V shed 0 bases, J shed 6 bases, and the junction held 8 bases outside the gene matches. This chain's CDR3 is CASSQDRELAGPGELFF. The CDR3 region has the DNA TGCGCCAGCAGCCAAGATCGGGAACTAGCGGGCCCCGGGGAGCTGTTTTTT.

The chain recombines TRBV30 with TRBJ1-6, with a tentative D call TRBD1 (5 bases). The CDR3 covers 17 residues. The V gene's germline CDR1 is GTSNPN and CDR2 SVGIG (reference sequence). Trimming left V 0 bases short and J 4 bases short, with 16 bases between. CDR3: CAWSVLAGKGYNSPLHF. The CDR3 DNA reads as TGTGCCTGGAGTGTACTGGCAGGGAAAGGATATAATTCACCCCTCCACTTT.

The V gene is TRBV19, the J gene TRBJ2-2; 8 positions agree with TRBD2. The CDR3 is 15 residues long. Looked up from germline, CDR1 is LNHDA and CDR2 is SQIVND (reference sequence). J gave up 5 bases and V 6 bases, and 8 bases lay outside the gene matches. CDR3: CASSPPGGRTGELFF. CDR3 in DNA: TGTGCCAGTAGCCCCCCAGGCGGGAGGACCGGGGAGCTGTTTTTT.

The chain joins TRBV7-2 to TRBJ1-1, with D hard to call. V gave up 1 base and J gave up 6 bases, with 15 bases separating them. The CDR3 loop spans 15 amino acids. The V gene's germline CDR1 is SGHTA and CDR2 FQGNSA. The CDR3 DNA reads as TGTGCCAGCAGCTTAGTATTCGGGAAAGTAGCTGAAGCTTTCTTT. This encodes CASSLVFGKVAEAFF. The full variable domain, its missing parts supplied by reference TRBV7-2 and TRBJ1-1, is GAGVSQSPSNKVTEKGKDVELRCDPISGHTALYWYRQSLGQGLEFLIYFQGNSAPDKSGLPSDRFSAERTGGSVSTLTIQRTQQEDSAVYLCASSLVFGKVAEAFFGQGTRLTVV.

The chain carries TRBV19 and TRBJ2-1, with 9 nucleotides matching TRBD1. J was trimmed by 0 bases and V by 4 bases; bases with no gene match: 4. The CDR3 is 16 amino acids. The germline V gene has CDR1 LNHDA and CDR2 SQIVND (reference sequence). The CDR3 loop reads CASSRTGASSYNEQFF. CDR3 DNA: TGTGCCAGTAGTAGGACAGGGGCTAGCTCCTACAATGAGCAGTTCTTC. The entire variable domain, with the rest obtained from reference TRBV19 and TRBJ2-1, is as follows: DGGITQSPKYLFRKEGQNVTLSCEQNLNHDAMYWYRQDPGQGLRLIYYSQIVNDFQKGDIAEGYSVSREKKESFPLTVTSAQKNPTAFYLCASSRTGASSYNEQFFGPGTRLTVL.

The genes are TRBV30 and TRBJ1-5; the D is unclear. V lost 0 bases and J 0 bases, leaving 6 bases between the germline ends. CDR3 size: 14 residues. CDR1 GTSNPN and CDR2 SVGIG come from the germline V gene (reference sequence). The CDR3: CAWSVPGSNQPQHF. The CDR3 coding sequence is TGTGCCTGGAGTGTTCCGGGTAGCAATCAGCCCCAGCATTTT.

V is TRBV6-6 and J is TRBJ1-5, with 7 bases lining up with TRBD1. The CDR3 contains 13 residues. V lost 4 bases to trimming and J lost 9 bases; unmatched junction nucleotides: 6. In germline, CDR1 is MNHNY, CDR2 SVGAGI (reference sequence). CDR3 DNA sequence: TGTGCCAGCAGTTTAGAGGACAGGCGGCCCCAGCATTTT. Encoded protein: CASSLEDRRPQHF.

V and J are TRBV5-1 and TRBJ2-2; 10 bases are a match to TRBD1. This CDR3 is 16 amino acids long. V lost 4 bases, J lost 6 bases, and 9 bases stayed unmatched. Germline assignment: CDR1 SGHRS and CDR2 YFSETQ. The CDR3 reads CASSIRDRGKSGELFF. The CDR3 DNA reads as TGCGCCAGCAGCATCCGGGACAGGGGAAAATCCGGGGAGCTGTTTTTT.

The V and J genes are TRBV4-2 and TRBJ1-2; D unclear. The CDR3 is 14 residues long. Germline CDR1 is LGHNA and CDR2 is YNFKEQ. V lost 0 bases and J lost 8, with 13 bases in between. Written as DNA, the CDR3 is TGTGCCAGCAGCCAAGATGGAGTGGATAGGGGCTACACCTTC. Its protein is CASSQDGVDRGYTF.

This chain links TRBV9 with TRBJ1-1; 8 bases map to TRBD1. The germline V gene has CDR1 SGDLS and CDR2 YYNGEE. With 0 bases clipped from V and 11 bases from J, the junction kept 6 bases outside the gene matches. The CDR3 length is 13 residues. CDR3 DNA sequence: TGTGCCAGCAGCGTAGACTGGCAGGGGGCGGCTTTCTTT. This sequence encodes CASSVDWQGAAFF.

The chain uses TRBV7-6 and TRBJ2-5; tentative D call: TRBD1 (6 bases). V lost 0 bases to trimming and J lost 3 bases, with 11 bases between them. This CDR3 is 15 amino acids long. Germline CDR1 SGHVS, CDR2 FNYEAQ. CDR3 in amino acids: CASSLAGRGEETQYF. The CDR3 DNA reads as TGTGCCAGCAGCTTAGCCGGCAGGGGAGAAGAGACCCAGTACTTC.

The CDR3 region has the DNA TGTGCCAGCAGTGAACTACAGGGGCCGGTCTCTGAAGCTTTCTTT. It specifies CASSELQGPVSEAFF. The V and J genes are TRBV2 and TRBJ1-1, with TRBD1 identical over 7 bases. With 2 bases clipped from V and 6 bases from J, the junction kept 9 bases outside the gene matches. Germline V gives CDR1 SNHLY, CDR2 FYNNEI. This CDR3 is 15 amino acids long.

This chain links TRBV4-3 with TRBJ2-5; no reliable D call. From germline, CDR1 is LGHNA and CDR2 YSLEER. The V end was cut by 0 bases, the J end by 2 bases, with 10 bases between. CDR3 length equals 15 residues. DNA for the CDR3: TGCGCCAGCAGCCAAGAGGCCGGGTCTCAAGAGACCCAGTACTTC. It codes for CASSQEAGSQETQYF.

CDR3 nucleotide sequence: TGTGCCAGCCTGGACAGGGAGGACACTGAAGCTTTCTTT. Protein sequence: CASLDREDTEAFF. The chain has TRBV13 and TRBJ1-1, with 8 bases identical to TRBD1. V dropped 8 bases and J dropped 3; count of bases not matched to a gene: 5. The CDR3 runs 13 residues. CDR1 PRHDT and CDR2 FYEKMQ come from the germline V gene (reference sequence).

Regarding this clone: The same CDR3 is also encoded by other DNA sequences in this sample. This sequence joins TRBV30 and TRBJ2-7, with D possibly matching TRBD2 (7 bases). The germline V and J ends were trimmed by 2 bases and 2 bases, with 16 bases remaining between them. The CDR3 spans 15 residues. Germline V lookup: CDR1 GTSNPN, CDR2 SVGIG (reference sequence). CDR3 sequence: CAWSPGGPWPYEQYF. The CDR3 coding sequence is TGTGCCTGGAGTCCGGGGGGCCCCTGGCCCTACGAGCAGTACTTC.

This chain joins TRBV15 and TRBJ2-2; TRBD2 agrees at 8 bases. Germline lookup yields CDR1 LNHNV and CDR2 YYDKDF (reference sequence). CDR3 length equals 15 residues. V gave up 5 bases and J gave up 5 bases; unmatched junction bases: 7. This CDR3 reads CATSGSGTRTGELFF. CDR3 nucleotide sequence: TGTGCCACCAGCGGATCCGGGACTAGAACCGGGGAGCTGTTTTTT.

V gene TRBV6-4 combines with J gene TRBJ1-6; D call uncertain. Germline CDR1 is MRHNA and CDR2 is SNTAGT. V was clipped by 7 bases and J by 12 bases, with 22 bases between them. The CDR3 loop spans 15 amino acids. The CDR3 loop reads CASIVSDTPFGPLHF. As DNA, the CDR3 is TGTGCCAGCATAGTCAGCGATACCCCCTTCGGACCCCTCCACTTT.

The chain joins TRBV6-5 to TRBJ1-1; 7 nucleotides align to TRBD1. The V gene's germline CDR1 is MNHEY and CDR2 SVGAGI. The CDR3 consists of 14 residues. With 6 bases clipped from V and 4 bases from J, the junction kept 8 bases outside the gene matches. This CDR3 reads CASSRDRSGTEAFF. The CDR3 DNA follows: TGTGCCAGCAGCCGGGACAGAAGCGGCACTGAAGCTTTCTTT.

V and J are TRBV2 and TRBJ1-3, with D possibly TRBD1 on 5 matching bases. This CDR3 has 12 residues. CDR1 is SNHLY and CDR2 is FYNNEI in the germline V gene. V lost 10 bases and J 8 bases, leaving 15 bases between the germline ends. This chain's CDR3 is CAISGWADTIYF. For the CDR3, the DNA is TGTGCCATCTCAGGGTGGGCGGACACCATATATTTT.

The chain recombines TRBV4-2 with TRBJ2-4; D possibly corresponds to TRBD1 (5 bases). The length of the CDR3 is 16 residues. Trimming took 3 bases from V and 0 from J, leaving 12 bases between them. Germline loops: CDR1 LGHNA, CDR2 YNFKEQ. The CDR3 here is CASSQDITGAKNIQYF. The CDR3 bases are TGTGCCAGCAGCCAGGACATTACAGGAGCCAAAAACATTCAGTACTTC.

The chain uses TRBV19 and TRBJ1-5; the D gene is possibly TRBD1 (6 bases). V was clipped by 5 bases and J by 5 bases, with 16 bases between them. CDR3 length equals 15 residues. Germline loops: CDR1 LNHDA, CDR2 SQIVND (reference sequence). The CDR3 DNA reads TGTGCCAGTAGTCCCCGCAGGGGTCGATATCAGCCCCAGCATTTT. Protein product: CASSPRRGRYQPQHF.

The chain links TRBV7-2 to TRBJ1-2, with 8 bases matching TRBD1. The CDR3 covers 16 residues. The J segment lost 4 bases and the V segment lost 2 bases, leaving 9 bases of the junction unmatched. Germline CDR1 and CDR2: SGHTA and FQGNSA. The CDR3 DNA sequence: TGTGCCAGCAGCTTAACCGCAGGGGGCAAGGGCTATGGCTACACCTTC. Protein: CASSLTAGGKGYGYTF.

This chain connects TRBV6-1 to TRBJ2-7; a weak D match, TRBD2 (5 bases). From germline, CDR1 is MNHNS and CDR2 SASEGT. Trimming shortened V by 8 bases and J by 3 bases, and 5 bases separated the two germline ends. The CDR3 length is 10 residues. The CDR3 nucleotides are TGTGCCAGCCGGGGCTACGAGCAGTACTTC. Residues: CASRGYEQYF.

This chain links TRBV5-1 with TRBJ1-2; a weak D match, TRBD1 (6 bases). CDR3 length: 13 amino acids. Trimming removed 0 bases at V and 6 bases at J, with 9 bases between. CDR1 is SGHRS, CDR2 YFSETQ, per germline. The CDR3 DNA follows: TGCGCCAGCAGCTTGGCAGGGGACCATGGCTACACCTTC. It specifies CASSLAGDHGYTF.

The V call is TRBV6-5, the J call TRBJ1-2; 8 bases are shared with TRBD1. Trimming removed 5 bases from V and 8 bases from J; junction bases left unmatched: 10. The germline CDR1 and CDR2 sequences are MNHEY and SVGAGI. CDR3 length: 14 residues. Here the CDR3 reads CASSDTGGQSGYTF. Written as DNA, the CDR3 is TGTGCCAGCAGTGATACAGGGGGTCAAAGCGGCTACACCTTC.